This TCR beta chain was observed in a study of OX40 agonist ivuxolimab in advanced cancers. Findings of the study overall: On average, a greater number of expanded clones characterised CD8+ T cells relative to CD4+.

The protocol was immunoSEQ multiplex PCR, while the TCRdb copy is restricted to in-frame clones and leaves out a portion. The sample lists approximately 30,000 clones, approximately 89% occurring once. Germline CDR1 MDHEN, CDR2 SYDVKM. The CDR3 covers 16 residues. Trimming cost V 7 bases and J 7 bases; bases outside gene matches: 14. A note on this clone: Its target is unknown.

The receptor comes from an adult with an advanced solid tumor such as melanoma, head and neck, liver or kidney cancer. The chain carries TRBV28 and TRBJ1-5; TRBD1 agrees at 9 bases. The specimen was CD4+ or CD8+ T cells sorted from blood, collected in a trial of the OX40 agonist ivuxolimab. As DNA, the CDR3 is TGTGCCAGCACCCCAACGGCGGGACAGGGCGGACAGCCCCAGCATTTT. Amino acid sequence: CASTPTAGQGGQPQHF.